The 12 T cell receptor beta chains below come from one sample, sequenced in a study of cytomegalovirus exposure and HLA in healthy donors. Both 60 Vbeta primers and 13 Jbeta primers went into the PCR. TCRdb's table, derived via immunoSEQ multiplex PCR, lists solely in-frame clones and lacks some. Of about 110,000 clones in the sample, around 76% were seen once. Specimen: PBMCs. These TCRs come from a man in his thirties or forties in good health and CMV-seropositive.

The chain employs TRBV4-3 and TRBJ1-4; maybe TRBD1 (5 bases). The germline V and J ends were trimmed by 0 bases and 4 bases, with 12 bases remaining between them. This CDR3 contains 16 residues. The germline V gene has CDR1 LGHNA and CDR2 YSLEER. As DNA, the CDR3 is TGCGCCAGCAGCCAAGAAATCGGTCAGGGTAATGAAAAACTGTTTTTT. Protein: CASSQEIGQGNEKLFF.

The rearrangement links TRBV10-2 to TRBJ2-7; maybe TRBD2 (7 bases). The CDR3 loop spans 15 amino acids. V shed 8 bases and J shed 7 bases, with 24 bases lying between them. Germline CDR1 and CDR2: WSHSY and SAAADI. The chain's CDR3 is CASLPGRPSQGEQYF. CDR3 sequence (DNA): TGCGCCAGCCTTCCCGGGAGGCCGTCGCAGGGGGAGCAGTACTTC.

The chain uses TRBV18 and TRBJ1-2; D is perhaps TRBD1 (6 bases). This CDR3 is 13 amino acids long. The V gene's germline CDR1 is KGHSH and CDR2 LQKENI. V was pared by 1 base and J by 8 bases, with 11 bases between. CDR3 DNA sequence: TGTGCCAGCTCACCACAGGGGGTAGAAGGCTACACCTTC. Protein: CASSPQGVEGYTF.

The CDR3 protein is CASRAGLWGQATYEQYF. Here the CDR3 DNA reads TGTGCCAGCAGGGCCGGATTGTGGGGACAGGCAACCTACGAGCAGTACTTC. The gene calls are TRBV11-2 and TRBJ2-7; 8 bases line up with TRBD1. Looked up from germline, CDR1 is SGHAT and CDR2 is FQNNGV. The CDR3 has 17 amino acids. V gave up 6 bases and J gave up 2 bases; unmatched junction bases: 15.

The chain links TRBV4-1 to TRBJ2-1; D gene uncertain. V was cut by 0 bases and J by 0 bases, with 3 bases left in between. The germline CDR1 and CDR2 sequences are MGHRA and YSYEKL. The length of the CDR3 is 14 residues. CDR3 amino acids: CASSQESSYNEQFF. CDR3 nucleotide sequence: TGCGCCAGCAGCCAAGAGAGCTCCTACAATGAGCAGTTCTTC.

The chain uses TRBV19 and TRBJ1-1; no reliable D call. The CDR3 length is 15 residues. Looked up from germline, CDR1 is LNHDA and CDR2 is SQIVND (reference sequence). V was trimmed by 4 bases and J by 1 base, leaving 13 bases between them. CDR3 sequence (DNA): TGTGCCAGTAGTAAAATACACCGAAGGAACACTGAAGCTTTCTTT. Translated: CASSKIHRRNTEAFF.

V is TRBV6-5 and J is TRBJ1-2; 10 bases agree with TRBD1. The CDR3 length is 16 residues. Germline V gene lookup returns CDR1 MNHEY and CDR2 SVGAGI. The J segment lost 5 bases and the V segment lost 1 base, leaving 7 bases of the junction unmatched. The CDR3: CASSYLKGQGGYGYTF. The DNA for the CDR3 is TGTGCCAGCAGTTACTTAAAAGGACAGGGGGGGTATGGCTACACCTTC.

The chain carries TRBV6-5 and TRBJ2-3; 14 bases align to TRBD2. Germline loops: CDR1 MNHEY, CDR2 SVGAGI. The CDR3 spans 15 residues. J gave up 10 bases and V 6 bases, and 9 bases lay outside the gene matches. CDR3 in amino acids: CASSRGTSGGPSQYF. The CDR3 coding sequence is TGTGCCAGCAGCCGAGGGACTAGCGGGGGTCCCTCGCAGTATTTT.

The V gene is TRBV18, the J gene TRBJ1-2, with D perhaps TRBD1 (6 bases). Per germline, CDR1 KGHSH and CDR2 LQKENI. V was clipped by 0 bases and J by 6 bases, with 8 bases between them. The CDR3 has 13 residues. CDR3 sequence (DNA): TGTGCCAGCTCACCACCGGGACAAGATGGCTACACCTTC. Protein sequence: CASSPPGQDGYTF. Based on the CDR3 plus reference TRBV18 and TRBJ1-2, the full variable domain is NAGVMQNPRHLVRRRGQEARLRCSPMKGHSHVYWYRQLPEEGLKFMVYLQKENIIDESGMPKERFSAEFPKEGPSILRIQQVVRGDSAAYFCASSPPGQDGYTFGSGTRLTVV.

The V call is TRBV7-8, the J call TRBJ1-2; D is possibly TRBD1 (6 bases). CDR3 length: 14 residues. Germline-derived CDR1 and CDR2 are SGHVS and FQNEAQ. Trimming shortened V by 5 bases and J by 0 bases, and 10 bases separated the two germline ends. The chain's CDR3 is CASSPGQTNYGYTF. The CDR3 bases are TGTGCCAGCAGCCCCGGACAGACTAACTATGGCTACACCTTC.

This sequence joins TRBV28 and TRBJ1-2; 10 bases are shared with TRBD1. Germline V CDR1 and CDR2: MDHEN, SYDVKM. CDR3 length: 14 amino acids. Losses at the gene ends were 10 bases for V and 2 bases for J; bases not matched to a gene: 7. The CDR3 nucleotides read TGTGCCATCCGACAGGGGGCTCTCAACTATGGCTACACCTTC. Its translation is CAIRQGALNYGYTF.

The rearrangement uses TRBV11-3 and TRBJ2-2, with TRBD2 identical over 7 bases. Germline V lookup: CDR1 SGHNT, CDR2 YENEEA. The CDR3 sequence is 16 residues long. V dropped 3 bases and J dropped 5; count of bases not matched to a gene: 9. The DNA for the CDR3 is TGTGCCAGCAGCTTCGGACTAGAGGGAGATACCGGGGAGCTGTTTTTT. It encodes CASSFGLEGDTGELFF.